The source of this TCR beta chain is a study of blood T cells in healthy people across ages. Germline lookup yields CDR1 SGHDN and CDR2 FVKESK. The CDR3 covers 12 residues. This clonotype was seen just once. Its antigen is unidentified. One end of the junction is discordant with germline, which a read error may explain. Combining a sample-barcoded 5' primer with a J-beta primer mix, a second PCR ran for 7 to 11 cycles. MiXCR was run by TCRdb on the 5' RACE reads, yielding one entry per CDR3 protein. The top ten clones hold 20% to 25% of a sample with hundreds of thousands of distinct CDR3 sequences, roughly 60% of them seen once. Notes on the study in general: Those diversity estimates obtained from one million T cells were thought to be underestimates. TCR beta diversity, measured per million T cells, fell in a roughly linear way with age.

The gene calls are TRBV14 and TRBJ2-3; the D is unclear. This receptor was obtained from a man under 40 in good health. The sequenced sample consisted of blood. CDR3 nucleotides: TGTGTCAGCAGCTACTCAGGAGATACGCAGTATTTT. This encodes CVSSYSGDTQYF.